The table lists the clone carrying this T cell receptor beta chain with many counts. Its antigen is still unknown. This sample stems from a study of response to subunit inactivated influenza vaccine. Study results and caveats: Authors suggested few new T cells are recruited by each seasonal influenza vaccination.

The CDR3 is 16 amino acids. Unmatched junction bases numbered 7, after V lost 3 bases and J lost 5 bases. TCRdb reanalysed the RT-PCR reads using MiXCR and keeps one entry per CDR3 protein. This sample has 500,000 to 700,000 distinct CDR3 sequences, with under 25% found just once. The data were also submitted as part of a second study, on T cells expressing NK-cell markers. That publication notes: UMIs accompanied the 5'RACE template switching by which TCR beta cDNA was made. Investigators obtained TCR beta repertoires from sorted CD3+CD56+NKG2C+, CD3+CD56+NKG2C- and CD3+CD56-NKG2C+ T cells. In a handful of donors, these clonotypes also led the CD3+CD56-NKG2C+ fraction.

Sequencing was performed on CD4+ T cells sorted from PBMCs, taken 11 to 12 days after vaccination. The V gene is TRBV12-3 or TRBV12-4, the J gene TRBJ2-1, with TRBD2 matching over 10 bases. The clonotype originates from a middle-aged man who received an inactivated influenza vaccine. The CDR3 loop is CASSFGWLAGDNEQFF. The CDR3 region has the DNA TGTGCCAGCAGTTTTGGGTGGCTAGCGGGAGACAATGAGCAGTTCTTC.